This T cell receptor (beta chain) was sequenced in a study of T cells in Graves' hyperthyroidism and ophthalmopathy. The wider study: Peripheral blood was acquired at first diagnosis, ahead of any therapy whatsoever.

Graves' hyperthyroidism was deemed stable absent ophthalmopathy progression within 18 months. Hyperthyroidism had been newly diagnosed in patients aged 18 to 65, and its duration was under 2 months. Exclusion criteria comprised uncontrolled infection, other autoimmune disease, pregnancy or lactation. Researchers took RNA transcripts and amplified the TCR beta CDR3 regions from them. The study used the HTBI primer set for a first-round RT-PCR of the TCR CDR3. TCRdb re-derived calls from the multiplex PCR reads in MiXCR, one entry per CDR3 protein. The table lists about 590,000 distinct CDR3 sequences, 15% to 18% of them singletons. The ends were cut back, 3 bases at V and 3 bases at J, with 17 bases in the middle. The CDR3 runs 17 residues. Germline assignment: CDR1 KGHDR and CDR2 SFDVKD. This clonotype was counted at least ten times.

The specimen was blood. The TCR comes from a woman in her thirties with Graves' hyperthyroidism. The V gene is TRBV24-1, the J gene TRBJ2-1; unclear D gene. The chain's CDR3 is CATSDPGGSAIYNEQFF. The CDR3 DNA sequence: TGTGCCACCAGTGATCCTGGCGGAAGCGCGATCTACAATGAGCAGTTCTTC.